What follows is one TCR beta chain and its context. Its antigen remains unknown. This specimen comes from a study of cytomegalovirus exposure and HLA in healthy donors. V lost 0 bases, J lost 4 bases, and 3 bases stayed unmatched. The germline gives CDR1 MNHEY, CDR2 SVGAGI. The CDR3 contains 15 residues. Profiled with immunoSEQ multiplex PCR; TCRdb holds only in-frame clones, not every one. The sample includes 130,000 or so clones, 85% to 90% of them seen just once. General study points: Through in vitro validation, three CMV-associated chains were shown to be specific for CMV antigens. The classifier reportedly diagnosed cytomegalovirus status with high sensitivity and specificity. Some TCR beta chains (over 150 of them) were listed as cytomegalovirus-associated. In the 130 or so validation repertoires, about 94% of cluster scores exceeded 0, per a later analysis.

The sample taken for sequencing was PBMCs. This TCR was recovered from a man aged 25 to 45 in good health and CMV-seronegative. The chain has TRBV6-5 and TRBJ1-1; 9 bases agree with TRBD1. CDR3 in DNA: TGTGCCAGCAGTTACTCGAGACAGGGGGTCACTGAAGCTTTCTTT. Residues: CASSYSRQGVTEAFF.